The 8 T cell receptor beta chains given below trace back to one sample, sequenced in a study of control samples from healthy donors and cancer patients. Measured with immunoSEQ multiplex PCR; TCRdb has only the in-frame clones, and not every one. The sample carries around 90,000 clones, under 90% recorded once. The sample taken for sequencing was blood. Receptor source: a woman in her thirties or forties in good health.

The chain employs TRBV30 and TRBJ1-2; D perhaps matches TRBD1 (5 bases). The germline gives CDR1 GTSNPN, CDR2 SVGIG (reference sequence). The CDR3 loop spans 14 amino acids. Between the trimmed V and J ends, which lost 4 bases and 6 bases, there was a span of 18 bases. Here the CDR3 DNA reads TGTGCCTGGAACGGGATTGCAGGGCAGGATGGCTACACCTTC. Protein sequence: CAWNGIAGQDGYTF.

The V and J genes are TRBV5-8 and TRBJ2-3, with no clear D. The ends were cut back, 4 bases at V and 0 bases at J, with 15 bases in the middle. The CDR3 runs 16 residues. From germline, CDR1 is SGHTS and CDR2 YDEGEE. CDR3 sequence reads: CASSNGGETSTDTQYF. The DNA for the CDR3 is TGTGCCAGCAGCAACGGTGGGGAAACTAGCACAGATACGCAGTATTTT.

This chain uses TRBV24-1 with TRBJ1-2, with D tentatively TRBD1 (5 bases). The V gene lost 5 bases and the J gene lost 8 bases, with 17 bases spanning the gap. The CDR3 is 14 amino acids. Germline assignment: CDR1 KGHDR and CDR2 SFDVKD. CDR3 DNA sequence: TGTGCCACCAGTGGTCAGGGCCGTGAGGTAGGCTACACCTTC. This translates into CATSGQGREVGYTF.

The chain employs TRBV19 and TRBJ1-5; TRBD1 matches 9 bases. The trim removed 5 bases at V and 2 bases at J, leaving 4 bases unmatched. The germline V gene encodes CDR1 LNHDA and CDR2 SQIVND (reference sequence). The CDR3 is made up of 15 amino acids. CDR3 in amino acids: CASSLQGAGNQPQHF. The DNA of the CDR3 is TGTGCCAGTAGTTTACAGGGGGCGGGCAATCAGCCCCAGCATTTT.

This rearrangement joins TRBV11-3 to TRBJ2-7; 9 bases match TRBD2. Germline V gene data show CDR1 as SGHNT and CDR2 as YENEEA. V lost 5 bases and J lost 6; bases outside the gene matches: 17. This CDR3 has 17 amino acids. The CDR3 bases are TGTGCCAGCAGCCTAGTCGGCAGGCAGACTAGCGGAAGCGAGCAGTACTTC. Encoded protein: CASSLVGRQTSGSEQYF.

This clone is medium-sized in the sample. The chain joins TRBV7-2 to TRBJ2-7; the match to TRBD2 covers 7 bases. Germline assignment: CDR1 SGHTA and CDR2 FQGNSA. V shed 4 bases and J 2 bases; nucleotides not matched to a gene: 11. This CDR3 contains 16 residues. The chain's CDR3 is CASSSVGSGITYEQYF. CDR3 nucleotide sequence: TGTGCCAGCAGCTCGGTGGGGAGCGGGATTACCTACGAGCAGTACTTC. The variable domain in full, completed from reference TRBV7-2 and TRBJ2-7, reads GAGVSQSPSNKVTEKGKDVELRCDPISGHTALYWYRQSLGQGLEFLIYFQGNSAPDKSGLPSDRFSAERTGGSVSTLTIQRTQQEDSAVYLCASSSVGSGITYEQYFGPGTRLTVT.

This clone was counted at least ten times. The V and J genes are TRBV12-5 and TRBJ1-3; D unclear. Trimming took 6 bases from V and 0 from J, leaving 18 bases between them. This CDR3 comprises 17 residues. The V gene's germline CDR1 is LGHNT and CDR2 FRNRAP. This CDR3 is CASGLPYERYSGNTIYF. CDR3 coding DNA: TGTGCTAGTGGCCTCCCCTATGAGCGATACTCTGGAAACACCATATATTTT.

The chain joins TRBV15 to TRBJ2-1, with 10 bases identical to TRBD2. CDR3 length equals 17 residues. Trimming at V came to 3 bases and at J to 5 bases, leaving 10 bases not matched to a gene. CDR1 and CDR2 (germline): LNHNV, YYDKDF (reference sequence). The CDR3 DNA reads TGTGCCACCAGCAGTAGTCTAGCGGGGGAATGGCACAATGAGCAGTTCTTC. It translates to CATSSSLAGEWHNEQFF.